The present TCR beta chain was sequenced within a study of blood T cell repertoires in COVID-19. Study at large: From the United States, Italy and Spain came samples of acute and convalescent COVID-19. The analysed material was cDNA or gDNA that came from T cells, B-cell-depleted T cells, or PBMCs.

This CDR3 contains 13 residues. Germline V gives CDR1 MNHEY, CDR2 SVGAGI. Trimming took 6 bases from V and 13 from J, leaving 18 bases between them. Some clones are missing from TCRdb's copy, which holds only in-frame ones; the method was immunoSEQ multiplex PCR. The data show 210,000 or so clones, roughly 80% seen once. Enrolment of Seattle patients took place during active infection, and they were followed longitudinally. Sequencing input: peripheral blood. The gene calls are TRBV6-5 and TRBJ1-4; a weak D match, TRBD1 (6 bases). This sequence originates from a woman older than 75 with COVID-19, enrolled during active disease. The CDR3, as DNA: TGTGCCAGCAGGGCAGGGGAGATTGGCGGACTGTTTTTT. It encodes CASRAGEIGGLFF.